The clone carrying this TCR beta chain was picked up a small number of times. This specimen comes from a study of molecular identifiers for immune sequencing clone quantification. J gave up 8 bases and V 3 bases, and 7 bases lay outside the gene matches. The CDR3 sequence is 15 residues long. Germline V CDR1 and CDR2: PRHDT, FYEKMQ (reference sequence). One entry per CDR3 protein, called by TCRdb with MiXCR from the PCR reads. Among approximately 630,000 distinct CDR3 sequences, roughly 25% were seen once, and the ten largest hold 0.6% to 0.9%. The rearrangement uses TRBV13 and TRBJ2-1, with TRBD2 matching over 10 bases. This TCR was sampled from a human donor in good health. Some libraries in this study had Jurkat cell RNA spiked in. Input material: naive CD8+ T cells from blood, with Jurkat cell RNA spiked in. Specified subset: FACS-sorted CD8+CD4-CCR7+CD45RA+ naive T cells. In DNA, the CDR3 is TGTGCCAGCAGCTTCCGGACTAGCGGTGGGCATGAGCAGTTCTTC. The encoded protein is CASSFRTSGGHEQFF.